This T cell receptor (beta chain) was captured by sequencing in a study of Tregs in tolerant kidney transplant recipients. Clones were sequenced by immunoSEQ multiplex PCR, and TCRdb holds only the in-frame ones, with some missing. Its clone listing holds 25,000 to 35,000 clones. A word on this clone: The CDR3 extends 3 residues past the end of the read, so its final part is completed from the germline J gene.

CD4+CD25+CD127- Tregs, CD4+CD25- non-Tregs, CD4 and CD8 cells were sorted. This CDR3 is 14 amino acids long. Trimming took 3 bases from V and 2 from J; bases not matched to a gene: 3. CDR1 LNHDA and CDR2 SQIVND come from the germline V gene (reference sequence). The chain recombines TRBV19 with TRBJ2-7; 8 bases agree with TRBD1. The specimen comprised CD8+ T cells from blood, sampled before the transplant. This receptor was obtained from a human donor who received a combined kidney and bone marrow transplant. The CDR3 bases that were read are TGTGCCAGTAGTATGGCCAGGGGGCCCTACGAG. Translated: CASSMARGPYE. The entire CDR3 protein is CASSMARGPYEQYF.